The 27 T cell receptor beta chains below were found in one sample sequenced in a study of PD-1 blockade in classical Hodgkin lymphoma. Time point noted: cycle 4 day 1 (C4D1), after about 6 weeks of nivolumab. Each patient experienced a relapse that followed autologous stem cell transplantation, and brentuximab vedotin exposure varied. The CD4+ T cells used were purified from thawed PBMCs through magnetic negative selection. Measured with immunoSEQ multiplex PCR; TCRdb has only the in-frame clones, and not every one. The data hold some 2,000 clones, with approximately 80% observed a single time. Sequencing used CD4+ T cells from blood, obtained before the fourth cycle of nivolumab. These receptors came from a human donor with classical Hodgkin lymphoma.

A few counts support this clone. The chain combines TRBV7-9 with TRBJ2-7, with unresolved D. The V gene lost 4 bases and the J gene lost 9 bases, with 13 bases spanning the gap. CDR1 is SEHNR and CDR2 is FQNEAQ in the germline V gene (reference sequence). The CDR3 length is 12 residues. CDR3 nucleotides: TGTGCCAGCAGCTCAGGTCCCCTTGGGCAGTACTTC. It codes for CASSSGPLGQYF.

The gene calls are TRBV28 and TRBJ2-7, with 13 bases lining up with TRBD2. J was trimmed by 0 bases and V by 5 bases; bases with no gene match: 19. Germline values: CDR1 MDHEN, CDR2 SYDVKM. The CDR3 contains 21 residues. CDR3 DNA: TGTGCCAGCAGTCCCCATTTTTCAGAGGGACTAGCGGGATTTTTCTCCTACGAGCAGTACTTC. Its translation is CASSPHFSEGLAGFFSYEQYF.

This clone was detected only once. The genes are TRBV7-9 and TRBJ1-6, with D possibly TRBD1 on 5 matching bases. Germline assignment: CDR1 SEHNR and CDR2 FQNEAQ (reference sequence). The CDR3 is 14 residues long. Trimming cost V 2 bases and J 10 bases, with 12 bases left between them. The chain's CDR3 is CASSLTGDHSPLHF. CDR3 coding DNA: TGTGCCAGCAGCTTAACGGGGGACCACTCACCCCTCCACTTT. Looking up the rest from reference TRBV7-9 and TRBJ1-6 gives the full variable domain: DTGVSQNPRHKITKRGQNVTFRCDPISEHNRLYWYRQTLGQGPEFLTYFQNEAQLEKSRLLSDRFSAERPKGSFSTLEIQRTEQGDSAMYLCASSLTGDHSPLHFGNGTRLTVT.

The genes are TRBV4-2 and TRBJ2-3, with D perhaps given as TRBD1 or TRBD2 (5 bases each). The germline V gene encodes CDR1 LGHNA and CDR2 YNFKEQ. CDR3 length: 14 amino acids. Trimming removed 1 base from V and 6 bases from J, with 11 bases in between. CDR3 sequence (DNA): TGTGCCAGCAGCCAAGTAAGGGGAGAGGATACGCAGTATTTT. This sequence encodes CASSQVRGEDTQYF.

The chain has TRBV7-2 and TRBJ1-3; D not certain. In germline, CDR1 is SGHTA, CDR2 FQGNSA. This CDR3 contains 15 residues. Trimming pared 5 bases from V and 0 bases from J, leaving 11 bases between. The CDR3 protein is CASSLFLGSGNTIYF. CDR3 in DNA: TGTGCCAGCAGCCTTTTCTTAGGCTCTGGAAACACCATATATTTT.

The chain employs TRBV5-4 and TRBJ2-7, with 9 nucleotides matching TRBD1. CDR1 is SGHNT and CDR2 is YYREEE in the germline V gene (reference sequence). The CDR3 loop spans 13 amino acids. Germline trimming cut 4 bases from V and 4 bases from J; bases unmatched to any gene: 3. CDR3 nucleotides: TGTGCCAGCAGCCAAGGGACAGGGTACGAGCAGTACTTC. Encoded protein: CASSQGTGYEQYF. The full variable domain, with the rest looked up from reference TRBV5-4 and TRBJ2-7, is ETGVTQSPTHLIKTRGQQVTLRCSSQSGHNTVSWYQQALGQGPQFIFQYYREEENGRGNFPPRFSGLQFPNYSSELNVNALELDDSALYLCASSQGTGYEQYFGPGTRLTVT.

The chain links TRBV27 to TRBJ2-5; D gene ambiguous. This CDR3 region has 14 residues. The germline gives CDR1 MNHEY, CDR2 SMNVEV (reference sequence). V lost 8 bases and J lost 4, with 17 bases in between. CDR3 in amino acids: CASGDWGLLETQYF. DNA for the CDR3: TGTGCCAGCGGTGACTGGGGTCTCCTAGAGACCCAGTACTTC.

The chain uses TRBV15 and TRBJ2-3; no reliable D call. V was pared by 0 bases and J by 0 bases, with 10 bases between. Looked up from germline, CDR1 is LNHNV and CDR2 is YYDKDF (reference sequence). This CDR3 is built from 16 residues. The CDR3 protein is CATSRDRAASTDTQYF. As DNA, the CDR3 is TGTGCCACCAGCAGAGATCGGGCAGCTAGCACAGATACGCAGTATTTT.

This chain connects TRBV6-5 to TRBJ1-4, with D maybe TRBD1 (6 bases). Germline V gene data show CDR1 as MNHEY and CDR2 as SVGAGI. CDR3 length: 14 amino acids. The V end lost 6 bases, the J end lost 7 bases, and 15 bases lay between the germline ends. The CDR3 reads CASSSQGRAEKLFF. In DNA form, the CDR3 reads TGTGCCAGCAGCTCGCAGGGGAGGGCTGAAAAACTGTTTTTT.

The chain is built from TRBV10-3 and TRBJ2-5; 11 positions match TRBD1. Per germline, CDR1 ENHRY and CDR2 SYGVKD. After removal of 8 bases from V and 5 bases from J, the junction contained 4 bases not matched to a gene. The CDR3 runs to 13 residues. The CDR3 is CAIGDRGIETQYF. The DNA of the CDR3 is TGTGCCATCGGGGACAGGGGGATCGAGACCCAGTACTTC.

J is TRBJ2-1 and V is TRBV10-1; a possible D gene is TRBD2 (7 bases). With 10 bases removed from V and 8 bases from J, the gap between germline ends came to 21 bases. Germline V gene lookup returns CDR1 WNHNN and CDR2 SYGVQD (reference sequence). The CDR3 is made up of 14 amino acids. CDR3 nucleotide sequence: TGCGCCAACCGAAGGGGGGGCACTCTATATGAGCAGTTCTTC. This sequence encodes CANRRGGTLYEQFF.

V usage is TRBV4-1 and J usage is TRBJ2-3, with 9 bases matching TRBD2. The CDR3 covers 19 residues. The junction had 10 bases not matched to a gene; V was cut back by 0 bases and J by 0 bases. Germline V gives CDR1 MGHRA, CDR2 YSYEKL. CDR3 DNA: TGCGCCAGCAGCCAAGAACTAGCGGGCTCCAGGGAAAGCACAGATACGCAGTATTTT. Amino acids: CASSQELAGSRESTDTQYF.

This chain uses TRBV9 with TRBJ1-4; tentative D call: TRBD1 (5 bases). V lost 0 bases and J lost 5, with 11 bases in between. This CDR3 region has 15 residues. The germline V gene has CDR1 SGDLS and CDR2 YYNGEE. CDR3 sequence reads: CASSVGWGSNEKLFF. Written as DNA, the CDR3 is TGTGCCAGCAGCGTAGGATGGGGGTCCAATGAAAAACTGTTTTTT.

V usage is TRBV28 and J usage is TRBJ1-1; D not resolved. Trimming removed 4 bases at V and 8 bases at J, with 17 bases between. The germline V gene encodes CDR1 MDHEN and CDR2 SYDVKM. This CDR3 is 14 amino acids long. For the CDR3, the DNA is TGTGCCAGCAGTTCCCCCCAGGCGCCGGGGGAAGCTTTCTTT. It codes for CASSSPQAPGEAFF.

The J gene is TRBJ2-5, the V gene TRBV7-2, with D hard to call. Germline CDR1 and CDR2: SGHTA and FQGNSA. V lost 2 bases to trimming and J lost 5 bases, with 12 bases between them. The CDR3 extends over 14 amino acids. The CDR3 protein is CASSLFSAAETQYF. CDR3 coding DNA: TGTGCCAGCAGCTTATTTTCCGCCGCGGAGACCCAGTACTTC.

The J gene is TRBJ2-3, the V gene TRBV14, with D perhaps TRBD1 (5 bases). The CDR3 length is 14 residues. Germline V gives CDR1 SGHDN, CDR2 FVKESK. Trimming shortened V by 0 bases and J by 4 bases, and 8 bases separated the two germline ends. For the CDR3, the DNA is TGTGCCAGCAGCCAAGAGCTAGGGGCAGATACGCAGTATTTT. It encodes CASSQELGADTQYF.

The chain recombines TRBV30 with TRBJ2-3; D perhaps matches TRBD1 (6 bases). This CDR3 comprises 13 residues. V lost 4 bases to trimming and J lost 2 bases, with 10 bases between them. Germline assignment: CDR1 GTSNPN and CDR2 SVGIG (reference sequence). The chain's CDR3 is CAWMTGFTDTQYF. As DNA, the CDR3 is TGTGCCTGGATGACAGGATTCACAGATACGCAGTATTTT.

The V call is TRBV25-1, the J call TRBJ2-6, with D possibly called TRBD1 or TRBD2 (6 bases each). Germline CDR1 and CDR2: MGHDK and SYGVNS. Trimming removed 4 bases from V and 0 bases from J, with 16 bases in between. This CDR3 spans 18 amino acids. The CDR3 is CASSVKGGGYSGANVLTF. The CDR3 region has the DNA TGTGCCAGCAGTGTCAAGGGGGGCGGTTACTCTGGGGCCAACGTCCTGACTTTC. Together with reference TRBV25-1 and TRBJ2-6, the CDR3 gives the full variable domain: EADIYQTPRYLVIGTGKKITLECSQTMGHDKMYWYQQDPGMELHLIHYSYGVNSTEKGDLSSESTVSRIRTEHFPLTLESARPSHTSQYLCASSVKGGGYSGANVLTFGAGSRLTVL.

The rearrangement links TRBV4-2 to TRBJ1-1; D is possibly TRBD1 (5 bases). This CDR3 contains 15 residues. Per the germline V gene, CDR1 is LGHNA and CDR2 is YNFKEQ. V was pared by 0 bases and J by 5 bases, with 13 bases between. CDR3 coding DNA: TGTGCCAGCAGCCAAGAGGGAGGGGCGAGAACTGAAGCTTTCTTT. Protein sequence: CASSQEGGARTEAFF.

The gene calls are TRBV5-8 and TRBJ1-1, with a weak D call TRBD1 (6 bases). The CDR3 runs 13 residues. Germline lookup yields CDR1 SGHTS and CDR2 YDEGEE. V gave up 5 bases and J gave up 4 bases, with 12 bases separating them. CDR3 loop: CASRPTGITEAFF. In DNA, the CDR3 is TGTGCCAGCAGGCCTACAGGGATCACTGAAGCTTTCTTT.

The chain employs TRBV30 and TRBJ1-1; 8 bases align to TRBD1. The length of the CDR3 is 12 residues. The V gene end was trimmed by 5 bases and the J gene end by 8 bases; junction bases not matched to a gene: 7. The germline V gene encodes CDR1 GTSNPN and CDR2 SVGIG (reference sequence). This CDR3 is CAWDSGGAEAFF. The DNA of the CDR3 is TGTGCCTGGGATTCAGGGGGCGCAGAAGCTTTCTTT.

In this sample, this clone turned up once. V is TRBV4-1 and J is TRBJ2-5; D perhaps matches TRBD2 (5 bases). The V and J ends lost 1 base and 5 bases respectively, with 14 bases between them. CDR1 and CDR2 from the germline V gene are MGHRA and YSYEKL. This CDR3 region has 15 residues. The CDR3, as DNA: TGCGCCAGCAGCCAAGGTGACCGCGGGTGGGAGACCCAGTACTTC. Its translation: CASSQGDRGWETQYF.

This clone was seen more than once but under ten times. The J gene is TRBJ2-1, the V gene TRBV5-1; D might be TRBD1 or TRBD2, each matching 5 bases. The ends were cut back, 2 bases at V and 6 bases at J, with 18 bases in the middle. The CDR3 covers 16 residues. Germline lookup yields CDR1 SGHRS and CDR2 YFSETQ. CDR3 bases: TGCGCCAGCAGCTTCGTTTCAGGGAGCGGAGGCAATGAGCAGTTCTTC. Translating it yields CASSFVSGSGGNEQFF.

The chain is built from TRBV7-9 and TRBJ1-3, with D maybe TRBD1 (5 bases). The CDR3 runs to 14 residues. Per germline, CDR1 SEHNR and CDR2 FQNEAQ (reference sequence). V was shortened by 5 bases and J by 4 bases, with 12 bases between the two germline ends. CDR3: CASSPRDLGNTIYF. Written as DNA, the CDR3 is TGTGCCAGCAGCCCCCGGGACCTCGGAAACACCATATATTTT.

Only a few counts were recorded for this clone. V usage is TRBV2 and J usage is TRBJ1-5; no clear D. Germline CDR1 and CDR2: SNHLY and FYNNEI. Trimming took 0 bases from V and 3 from J, leaving 3 bases between them. This CDR3 is built from 13 residues. The CDR3 DNA follows: TGTGCCAGCAGTGAAGCTAACAATCAGCCCCAGCATTTT. Translation: CASSEANNQPQHF.

V is TRBV11-2 and J is TRBJ1-5; D is undetermined. The V and J ends lost 5 bases and 4 bases respectively, with 12 bases between them. CDR3 length: 14 residues. Germline CDR1 and CDR2: SGHAT and FQNNGV. In DNA, the CDR3 is TGTGCCAGCAGCCTAAAGGGCGAGAATCAGCCCCAGCATTTT. It encodes CASSLKGENQPQHF.

The chain couples TRBV28 to TRBJ2-3; 10 positions match TRBD2. Germline loops: CDR1 MDHEN, CDR2 SYDVKM. The CDR3 is 14 residues long. V gave up 8 bases and J gave up 5 bases; unmatched junction bases: 7. CDR3 nucleotide sequence: TGTGCCAGCGTCCTAGCGGGAGTGAAAGATACGCAGTATTTT. Amino acids: CASVLAGVKDTQYF.